Below are 32 T cell receptor beta chains sequenced from a single sample in a study of cytomegalovirus exposure and HLA in healthy donors. 60 Vbeta and 13 Jbeta primers were used in PCR. TCRdb's table, derived via immunoSEQ multiplex PCR, lists solely in-frame clones and lacks some. The data show about 250,000 clones, 85% to 95% seen once. The sample comprised PBMCs. Receptors were obtained from a girl aged 2 to 9 in good health and CMV-seronegative.

This chain uses TRBV7-3 with TRBJ2-1; TRBD2 matches at 8 bases. V trimming: 3 bases; J trimming: 8 bases; junction bases outside the gene matches: 9. The CDR3 has 15 amino acids. Germline-derived CDR1 and CDR2 are SGHTA and FQGTGA. CDR3 sequence reads: CASSFYGGAGDEQFF. CDR3 bases: TGTGCCAGCAGCTTCTACGGGGGGGCCGGGGATGAGCAGTTCTTC.

The gene calls are TRBV2 and TRBJ2-5; 7 nucleotides agree with TRBD1. The length of the CDR3 is 15 residues. J gave up 0 bases and V 11 bases, and 12 bases lay outside the gene matches. Germline V gene data show CDR1 as SNHLY and CDR2 as FYNNEI. CDR3 region: CAARPWTGDQETQYF. The CDR3, as DNA: TGTGCCGCGAGACCTTGGACAGGCGACCAAGAGACCCAGTACTTC.

This clone was picked up one time. The chain is built from TRBV5-4 and TRBJ2-1; 16 bases are a match to TRBD2. CDR1 and CDR2 (germline): SGHNT, YYREEE (reference sequence). This CDR3 is built from 15 residues. V lost 4 bases, J lost 12 bases, and 7 bases stayed unmatched. The CDR3: CASSPGLAGGVGQFF. In DNA, the CDR3 is TGTGCCAGCAGCCCGGGACTAGCGGGAGGGGTTGGGCAGTTCTTC.

The chain couples TRBV19 to TRBJ2-5; 7 positions agree with TRBD2. Germline CDR1 LNHDA, CDR2 SQIVND (reference sequence). The J segment lost 5 bases and the V segment lost 8 bases, leaving 23 bases of the junction unmatched. The CDR3 has 18 amino acids. This chain's CDR3 is CASVWGGIDPCLRETQYF. The CDR3 nucleotides are TGTGCCAGTGTTTGGGGGGGAATCGACCCTTGCCTTCGGGAGACCCAGTACTTC.

This chain uses TRBV9 with TRBJ2-1; 10 nucleotides align to TRBD1. Looked up from germline, CDR1 is SGDLS and CDR2 is YYNGEE. The junction had 8 bases not matched to a gene; V was cut back by 3 bases and J by 8 bases. This CDR3 has 15 residues. CDR3 residues: CASSAGTGVVDEQFF. The CDR3 DNA follows: TGTGCCAGCAGCGCCGGGACAGGGGTCGTCGATGAGCAGTTCTTC.

DNA for the CDR3: TGTGCCAGCTCACCACCCGACAGGGTGGCATCCTACGAGCAGTACTTC. It yields the protein CASSPPDRVASYEQYF. V and J are TRBV18 and TRBJ2-7; the match to TRBD1 covers 7 bases. Losses at the gene ends were 0 bases for V and 1 base for J; bases not matched to a gene: 6. The CDR3 length is 16 residues. CDR1 is KGHSH, CDR2 LQKENI, per germline. The whole variable domain, filled in from reference TRBV18 and TRBJ2-7, reads NAGVMQNPRHLVRRRGQEARLRCSPMKGHSHVYWYRQLPEEGLKFMVYLQKENIIDESGMPKERFSAEFPKEGPSILRIQQVVRGDSAAYFCASSPPDRVASYEQYFGPGTRLTVT.

The chain joins TRBV25-1 to TRBJ2-2; 12 positions match TRBD1. The CDR3 consists of 15 residues. CDR1 is MGHDK, CDR2 SYGVNS, per germline. J lost 7 bases, V lost 6 bases, and 6 bases had no gene match. This chain's CDR3 is CASSAGTGGIGELFF. For the CDR3, the DNA is TGTGCCAGCAGCGCCGGGACAGGGGGCATCGGGGAGCTGTTTTTT.

The V call is TRBV21-1, the J call TRBJ1-5; the table's D call, TRBD1, was not checked against the DNA. TRBV21-1 is an annotated pseudogene. This CDR3 is 16 amino acids long. CDR3 loop: CASSPPGTGTNQPQHF. Here the CDR3 DNA reads TGTGCCAGCAGCCCCCCAGGGACAGGCACTAATCAGCCCCAGCATTTT.

This chain links TRBV18 with TRBJ2-3, with 7 positions matching TRBD2. The CDR3 loop spans 16 amino acids. V trimming: 2 bases; J trimming: 4 bases; junction bases outside the gene matches: 9. Germline CDR1 reads KGHSH; CDR2 reads LQKENI. The CDR3, as DNA: TGTGCCAGCTCACCAGTACCTAGCGGAGGGGCAGATACGCAGTATTTT. Translated, it gives CASSPVPSGGADTQYF.

The chain has TRBV2 and TRBJ2-2; 8 bases are a match to TRBD2. This CDR3 is built from 15 residues. Looked up from germline, CDR1 is SNHLY and CDR2 is FYNNEI. With 3 bases clipped from V and 3 bases from J, the junction kept 3 bases outside the gene matches. The chain's CDR3 is CASSDRGGDTGELFF. CDR3 nucleotide sequence: TGTGCCAGCAGTGATCGGGGGGGGGACACCGGGGAGCTGTTTTTT.

This rearrangement joins TRBV6-6 to TRBJ1-1; 10 nucleotides line up with TRBD1. This CDR3 has 14 residues. V was clipped by 10 bases and J by 10 bases; unmatched bases: 15. Germline CDR1 MNHNY, CDR2 SVGAGI (reference sequence). The CDR3 bases are TGTGCCACCAATTTACCCCCGGGACAGGGGTTAGCTTTCTTT. It yields the protein CATNLPPGQGLAFF.

The V and J genes are TRBV4-2 and TRBJ2-1, with 12 positions matching TRBD2. CDR1 is LGHNA, CDR2 YNFKEQ, per germline. J was trimmed by 4 bases and V by 4 bases; bases with no gene match: 14. The CDR3 totals 19 residues. The CDR3 sequence is CASSPPTHLTSGSYNEQFF. Written as DNA, the CDR3 is TGTGCCAGCAGCCCTCCGACCCATTTGACTAGCGGGAGTTACAATGAGCAGTTCTTC.

The rearrangement joins TRBV11-2 to TRBJ2-7, with 7 bases aligning to TRBD1. The CDR3 consists of 13 residues. With 5 bases clipped from V and 2 bases from J, the junction kept 3 bases outside the gene matches. Germline V gene lookup returns CDR1 SGHAT and CDR2 FQNNGV. The CDR3 region has the DNA TGTGCCAGCAGCCCTGGACAGGCCTACGAGCAGTACTTC. Its translation: CASSPGQAYEQYF.

There are a few counts of this clone. The chain carries TRBV6-1 and TRBJ1-5, with 8 bases that match TRBD1. The CDR3 length is 14 residues. The V gene's germline CDR1 is MNHNS and CDR2 SASEGT. The trim removed 10 bases at V and 1 base at J, leaving 6 bases unmatched. CDR3 DNA sequence: TGTGCCATCCAGGGGGCTGGGAGCAATCAGCCCCAGCATTTT. Translated, it gives CAIQGAGSNQPQHF.

This chain links TRBV10-3 with TRBJ1-1; 9 positions agree with TRBD1. V was pared by 10 bases and J by 7 bases, with 10 bases of the junction left unmatched. CDR3 size: 13 residues. Germline assignment: CDR1 ENHRY and CDR2 SYGVKD. CDR3 sequence reads: CATRQGDVNEAFF. CDR3 nucleotides: TGTGCCACTAGACAGGGGGATGTGAATGAAGCTTTCTTT.

This clone turned up a few times. This chain uses TRBV2 with TRBJ1-2; TRBD1 agrees at 7 bases. The CDR3 totals 15 residues. After removal of 6 bases from V and 2 bases from J, the junction contained 9 bases not matched to a gene. Germline CDR1 SNHLY, CDR2 FYNNEI. The CDR3 spells CASSEGQPKNYGYTF. CDR3 nucleotides: TGTGCCAGCAGCGAGGGACAGCCTAAAAACTATGGCTACACCTTC.

The genes are TRBV5-6 and TRBJ1-4; D is ambiguous. The CDR3 is 15 residues long. Germline loops: CDR1 SGHDT, CDR2 YYEEEE. The V and J ends lost 3 bases and 6 bases respectively, with 15 bases between them. This CDR3 is CASSSRGGYDEKLFF. In DNA form, the CDR3 reads TGTGCCAGCAGCTCTCGAGGCGGGTACGATGAAAAACTGTTTTTT.

This rearrangement joins TRBV5-4 to TRBJ2-5; tentatively, D is TRBD1 (6 bases). Germline V CDR1 and CDR2: SGHNT, YYREEE (reference sequence). The CDR3 has 13 amino acids. Trimming took off 4 bases at V and 2 bases at J, with 9 bases between the two ends. The CDR3 sequence: CASSPGVQETQYF. Written as DNA, the CDR3 is TGTGCCAGCAGCCCAGGGGTACAAGAGACCCAGTACTTC.

This chain connects TRBV27 to TRBJ1-2, with no clear D. There are 12 residues in the CDR3. V dropped 6 bases and J dropped 4 bases, with 9 bases sitting between them. CDR1 MNHEY and CDR2 SMNVEV come from the germline V gene (reference sequence). The CDR3 region is CASSPGVYGYTF. The DNA for the CDR3 is TGTGCCAGCAGCCCTGGAGTCTATGGCTACACCTTC.

The chain recombines TRBV29-1 with TRBJ2-7; 15 bases align to TRBD2. With 6 bases clipped from V and 5 bases from J, the junction kept 11 bases outside the gene matches. CDR1 is SQVTM, CDR2 ANQGSEA, per germline. There are 16 residues in the CDR3. CDR3 nucleotide sequence: TGCAGCGTCACCGGGACTAGCGGGAGGACCACCAACGAGCAGTACTTC. Translation gives CSVTGTSGRTTNEQYF.

This chain links TRBV6-6 with TRBJ2-7; 8 bases are a match to TRBD1. Unmatched junction bases numbered 10, after V lost 2 bases and J lost 7 bases. This CDR3 has 15 residues. CDR1 is MNHNY, CDR2 SVGAGI, per germline (reference sequence). CDR3 in amino acids: CASSYAAGGSGEQYF. CDR3 DNA sequence: TGTGCCAGCAGTTACGCGGCAGGGGGCTCTGGGGAGCAGTACTTC.

J is TRBJ1-5 and V is TRBV18, with D possibly being TRBD1 (5 bases). Germline V gene sequence: CDR1 KGHSH, CDR2 LQKENI. Trimming shortened V by 3 bases and J by 8 bases, and 14 bases separated the two germline ends. CDR3 length: 14 amino acids. The CDR3 DNA reads as TGTGCCAGCTCACCGAGGAGGGACTCGGAGCCCCAGCATTTT. It specifies CASSPRRDSEPQHF.

The genes are TRBV29-1 and TRBJ2-1, with a tentative D call TRBD1 (6 bases). Germline-derived CDR1 and CDR2 are SQVTM and ANQGSEA. The CDR3 has 12 amino acids. V lost 6 bases, J lost 7 bases, and 13 bases lay in between. CDR3 in amino acids: CSVGAIGNEQFF. CDR3 coding DNA: TGCAGCGTGGGGGCTATAGGGAATGAGCAGTTCTTC.

The rearrangement uses TRBV4-1 and TRBJ2-7; tentative D call: TRBD1 (5 bases). V shed 3 bases and J shed 2 bases, with 14 bases lying between them. The CDR3 totals 15 residues. Looked up from germline, CDR1 is MGHRA and CDR2 is YSYEKL. CDR3 protein: CASSQRQSLPYEQYF. CDR3 bases: TGCGCCAGCAGCCAGCGACAGTCCCTCCCCTACGAGCAGTACTTC.

This chain links TRBV5-1 with TRBJ2-1; possible D gene TRBD1, 6 bases. Germline lookup yields CDR1 SGHRS and CDR2 YFSETQ. CDR3 size: 14 residues. V lost 4 bases and J 9 bases, leaving 17 bases between the germline ends. The CDR3 DNA reads as TGCGCCAGCAGCCGAACGACAGGTCTGGGTGAGCAGTTCTTC. Translation gives CASSRTTGLGEQFF.

The chain carries TRBV5-5 and TRBJ1-4; 7 positions agree with TRBD1. Trimming at V came to 0 bases and at J to 8 bases, leaving 13 bases not matched to a gene. The CDR3 is 17 residues long. Germline lookup yields CDR1 SGHKS and CDR2 YYEKEE (reference sequence). The CDR3, as DNA: TGTGCCAGCAGCTTGGGCGGGCTGGAGACAGGGCAGGAAAAACTGTTTTTT. Amino acids: CASSLGGLETGQEKLFF.

The rearrangement joins TRBV6-5 to TRBJ1-5; the D gene is possibly TRBD1 (6 bases). The CDR3 length is 15 residues. The germline V and J ends were trimmed by 2 bases and 7 bases, with 15 bases remaining between them. Germline CDR1 MNHEY, CDR2 SVGAGI. Here the CDR3 DNA reads TGTGCCAGCAGTTACGACAACAGGGTAGGGCAGCCCCAGCATTTT. It translates to CASSYDNRVGQPQHF.

Concerning this clone: At one end, the junction sequence differs from germline, possibly due to a read error. The chain employs TRBV2 and TRBJ1-1; 7 nucleotides line up with TRBD1. Germline V lookup: CDR1 SNHLY, CDR2 FYNNEI. The CDR3 has 14 residues. The CDR3 spells CTSGGEGAHTEAFF. In nucleotides, the CDR3 is TGTACCAGTGGGGGTGAGGGGGCGCACACTGAAGCTTTCTTT.

In this sample, this clone turned up once. The chain joins TRBV4-2 to TRBJ2-3; D is possibly TRBD1 (6 bases). V was cut by 2 bases and J by 1 base, with 10 bases left in between. The germline gives CDR1 LGHNA, CDR2 YNFKEQ. This CDR3 contains 15 residues. The CDR3 sequence is CASSQRNRGTDTQYF. As DNA, the CDR3 is TGTGCCAGCAGCCAAAGGAACAGGGGCACAGATACGCAGTATTTT.

Regarding this clone: Other DNA sequences of this sample code for an identical CDR3. The V gene is TRBV18, the J gene TRBJ2-7; 8 nucleotides align to TRBD1. The CDR3 runs to 14 residues. The V gene end was trimmed by 3 bases and the J gene end by 1 base; junction bases not matched to a gene: 2. Germline lookup yields CDR1 KGHSH and CDR2 LQKENI. The CDR3 loop is CASSPGTGSYEQYF. In DNA form, the CDR3 reads TGTGCCAGCTCACCGGGGACAGGTTCCTACGAGCAGTACTTC.

This chain connects TRBV18 to TRBJ2-5; D might be TRBD2 (6 bases). Germline CDR1 is KGHSH and CDR2 is LQKENI. The CDR3 consists of 16 residues. V lost 0 bases, J lost 4 bases, and 15 bases lay in between. The CDR3 spells CASSPPIGGERETQYF. CDR3 coding DNA: TGTGCCAGCTCACCACCGATTGGAGGGGAACGAGAGACCCAGTACTTC.

The V and J genes are TRBV7-8 and TRBJ2-3, with 9 bases identical to TRBD2. Germline CDR1 reads SGHVS; CDR2 reads FQNEAQ. V was pared by 2 bases and J by 0 bases, with 6 bases of the junction left unmatched. This CDR3 is built from 17 residues. CDR3 in DNA: TGTGCCAGCAGCTTACCTCGACTAGCGGCGAGCACAGATACGCAGTATTTT. Its protein product is CASSLPRLAASTDTQYF.